These 2 T cell receptor beta chains were all obtained from the same sample, sequenced in a study of control samples from healthy donors and cancer patients. Clones were read by immunoSEQ multiplex PCR, and TCRdb kept only the in-frame ones, dropping some. Of about 80,000 clones detected, 70% to 90% appear once; the ten largest clones hold around 5.7%. What was sequenced was blood. These receptors all stem from a woman in her 50s in good health.

The gene calls are TRBV2 and TRBJ1-5, with TRBD1 matching over 9 bases. The CDR3 runs 17 residues. Trimming at V came to 4 bases and at J to 6 bases, leaving 13 bases not matched to a gene. Germline CDR1 is SNHLY and CDR2 is FYNNEI. CDR3 DNA sequence: TGTGCCAGCAGTGGTGAGGGACAGGGCTTTCTTCGTCAGCCCCAGCATTTT. Protein: CASSGEGQGFLRQPQHF.

The chain couples TRBV6-5 to TRBJ1-1; TRBD1 matches at 7 bases. Per germline, CDR1 MNHEY and CDR2 SVGAGI. Germline trimming cut 5 bases from V and 4 bases from J; bases unmatched to any gene: 10. This CDR3 spans 15 amino acids. CDR3 nucleotide sequence: TGTGCCAGCAGTACAGGGGAGGATTATGGCACTGAAGCTTTCTTT. Amino acid sequence: CASSTGEDYGTEAFF.